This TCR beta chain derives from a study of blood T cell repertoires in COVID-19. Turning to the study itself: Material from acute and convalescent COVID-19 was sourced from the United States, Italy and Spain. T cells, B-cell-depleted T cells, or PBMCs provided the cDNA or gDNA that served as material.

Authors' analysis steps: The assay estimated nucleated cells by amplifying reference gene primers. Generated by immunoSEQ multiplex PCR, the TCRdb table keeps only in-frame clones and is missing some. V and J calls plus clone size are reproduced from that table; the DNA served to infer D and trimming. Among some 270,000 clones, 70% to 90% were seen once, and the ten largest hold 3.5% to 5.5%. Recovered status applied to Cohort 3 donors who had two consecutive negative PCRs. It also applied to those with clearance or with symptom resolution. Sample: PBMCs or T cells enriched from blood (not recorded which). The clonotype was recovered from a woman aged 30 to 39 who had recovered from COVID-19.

CDR3: CASSSELQGSPYEQYF. The CDR3 region has the DNA TGTGCCAGCAGTTCAGAACTACAGGGAAGCCCCTACGAGCAGTACTTC. V usage is TRBV7-8 and J usage is TRBJ2-7; a possible D gene is TRBD1 (6 bases). V lost 6 bases and J lost 2, with 20 bases in between. The length of the CDR3 is 16 residues. Germline V lookup: CDR1 SGHVS, CDR2 FQNEAQ.